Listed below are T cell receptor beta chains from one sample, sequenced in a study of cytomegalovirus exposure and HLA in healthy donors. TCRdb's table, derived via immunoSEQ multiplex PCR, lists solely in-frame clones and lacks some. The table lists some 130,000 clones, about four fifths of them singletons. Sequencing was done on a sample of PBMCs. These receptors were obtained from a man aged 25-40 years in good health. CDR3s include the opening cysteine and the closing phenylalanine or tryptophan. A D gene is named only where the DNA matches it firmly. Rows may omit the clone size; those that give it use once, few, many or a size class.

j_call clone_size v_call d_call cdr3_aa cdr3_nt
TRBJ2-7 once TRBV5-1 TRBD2 CASSPDLQRGTYEQYF TGCGCCAGCAGCCCGGACCTCCAGCGGGGGACCTACGAGCAGTACTTC
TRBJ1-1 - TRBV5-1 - CASSIRGGNTEAFF TGCGCCAGCAGCATCAGGGGTGGGAACACTGAAGCTTTCTTT
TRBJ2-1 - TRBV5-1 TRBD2 CASSRIAGDRNEQFF TGCGCCAGCAGCCGTATAGCGGGAGATCGCAATGAGCAGTTCTTC
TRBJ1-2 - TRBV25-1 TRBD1 CASSESGGQGIYGYTF TGTGCCAGCAGTGAATCAGGGGGACAGGGGATCTATGGCTACACCTTC
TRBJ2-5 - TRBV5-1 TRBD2 CASSRGYSGRAGEETQYF TGCGCCAGCAGCCGCGGGTATAGCGGGAGGGCCGGGGAGGAGACCCAGTACTTC
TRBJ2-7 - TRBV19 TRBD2 CASSLLAGGTYEQYF TGTGCCAGTAGTCTACTAGCGGGCGGTACCTACGAGCAGTACTTC
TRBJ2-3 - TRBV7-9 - CASSDTSPFGGDTQYF TGTGCCAGCAGCGATACGAGCCCTTTTGGGGGGGATACGCAGTATTTT
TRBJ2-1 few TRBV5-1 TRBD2 CASRSLAGASYNEQFF TGCGCCAGCAGATCACTAGCGGGAGCATCCTACAATGAGCAGTTCTTC
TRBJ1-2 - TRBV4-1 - CASSPGQGGYGYTF TGCGCCAGCAGCCCAGGGCAGGGAGGGTATGGCTACACCTTC
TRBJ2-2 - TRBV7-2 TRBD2 CASSLSHGRAIAGELFF TGTGCCAGCAGCTTATCGCACGGGAGGGCCATCGCCGGGGAGCTGTTTTTT
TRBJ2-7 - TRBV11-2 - CASSPSSYEQYF TGTGCCAGCAGCCCCAGCTCCTACGAGCAGTACTTC
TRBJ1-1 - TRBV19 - CASSMEGWTEAFF TGTGCCAGTAGTATGGAGGGATGGACTGAAGCTTTCTTT
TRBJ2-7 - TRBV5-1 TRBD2 CASSSGTSGRIGEQYF TGCGCCAGCAGCTCCGGGACTAGCGGGAGGATTGGCGAGCAGTACTTC
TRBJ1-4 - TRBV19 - CASSKDLNEKLFF TGTGCCAGTAGTAAAGACTTGAATGAAAAACTGTTTTTT
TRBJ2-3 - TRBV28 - CASSPPLWGGVDTQYF TGTGCCAGCAGCCCGCCTTTGTGGGGGGGCGTGGATACGCAGTATTTT
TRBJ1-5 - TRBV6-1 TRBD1 CASRATGDNQPQHF TGTGCCAGCAGGGCCACAGGGGACAATCAGCCCCAGCATTTT
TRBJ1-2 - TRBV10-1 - CASSENGNYGYTF TGCGCCAGCAGTGAAAACGGGAACTATGGCTACACCTTC
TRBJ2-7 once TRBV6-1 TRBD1 CASWGQHSYEQYF TGTGCCAGCTGGGGACAGCACTCCTACGAGCAGTACTTC
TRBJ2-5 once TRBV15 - CATSLGIQETQYF TGTGCCACCAGCCTGGGCATCCAAGAGACCCAGTACTTC
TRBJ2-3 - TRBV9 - CATGAGGVDTQYF TGTGCCACGGGTGCGGGTGGTGTAGATACGCAGTATTTT
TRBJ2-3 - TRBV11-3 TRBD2 CASSFGLAGTTDTQYF TGTGCCAGCAGCTTTGGACTAGCGGGAACCACAGATACGCAGTATTTT
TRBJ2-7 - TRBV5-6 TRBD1 CASSPDRRSYEQYGPPDF TGTGCCAGCAGCCCGGACAGGCGTTCCTACGAGCAGTACGGACCCCCGGACTTC
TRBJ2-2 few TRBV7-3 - CASSISGELFF TGTGCCAGCAGCATCAGCGGGGAGCTGTTTTTT
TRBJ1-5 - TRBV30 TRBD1 CAWSAGGSNQPQHF TGTGCCTGGAGTGCAGGGGGTAGCAATCAGCCCCAGCATTTT
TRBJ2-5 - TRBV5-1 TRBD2 CASSPTSGSSWGETQYF TGCGCCAGCAGCCCAACTAGCGGGAGTTCCTGGGGGGAGACCCAGTACTTC
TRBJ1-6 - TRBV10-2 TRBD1 CASSENPGQGGSPLHF TGCGCCAGCAGTGAGAATCCGGGACAGGGAGGTTCACCCCTCCACTTT
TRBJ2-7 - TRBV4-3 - CASSQDLRAGTYEQYF TGCGCCAGCAGCCAAGATTTAAGGGCGGGGACTTACGAGCAGTACTTC
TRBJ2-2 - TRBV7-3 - CASSWSSGHTGELFF TGTGCCAGCAGCTGGTCATCAGGTCATACCGGGGAGCTGTTTTTT
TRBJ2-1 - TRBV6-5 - CASSIFNEQFF TGTGCCAGCAGTATATTCAATGAGCAGTTCTTC
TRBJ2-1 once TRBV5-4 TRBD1 CASSYPSWTGSSYNEQFF TGTGCCAGCAGCTACCCTTCCTGGACAGGGAGCTCCTACAATGAGCAGTTCTTC
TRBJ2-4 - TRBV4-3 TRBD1 CASSQDGTGKNIQYF TGCGCCAGCAGCCAAGATGGGACAGGCAAAAACATTCAGTACTTC
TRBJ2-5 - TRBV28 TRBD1 CASSSHRDRDAGETQYF TGTGCCAGCAGCTCACACCGGGACAGGGACGCGGGGGAGACCCAGTACTTC
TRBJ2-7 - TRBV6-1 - CASSELRQYYEQYF TGTGCCAGCAGTGAGCTGCGACAATACTACGAGCAGTACTTC
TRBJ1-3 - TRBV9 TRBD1 CASSVATGGGSGNTIYF TGTGCCAGCAGCGTAGCTACAGGGGGCGGCTCTGGAAACACCATATATTTT
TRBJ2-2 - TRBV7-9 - CASSPGTPNTGELFF TGTGCCAGCAGTCCAGGAACTCCGAACACCGGGGAGCTGTTTTTT
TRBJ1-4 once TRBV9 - CASSWTWGVGEKLFF TGTGCCAGCAGCTGGACATGGGGGGTTGGTGAAAAACTGTTTTTT
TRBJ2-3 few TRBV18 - CASSPTRQVATDTQYF TGTGCCAGCTCACCTACGAGACAGGTGGCAACAGATACGCAGTATTTT
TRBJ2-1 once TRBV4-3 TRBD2 CASSHRTSANNEQFF TGCGCCAGCAGCCACCGGACTAGCGCCAACAATGAGCAGTTCTTC
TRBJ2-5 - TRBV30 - CAWSGATAQYF TGTGCCTGGAGTGGGGCCACGGCCCAGTACTTC
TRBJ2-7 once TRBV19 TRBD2 CASRLAVSSYEQYF TGTGCCAGTAGACTAGCGGTATCGTCCTACGAGCAGTACTTC
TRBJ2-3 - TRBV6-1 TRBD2 CASSVGLARSTDTQYF TGTGCCAGCAGTGTCGGACTAGCCCGGAGCACAGATACGCAGTATTTT
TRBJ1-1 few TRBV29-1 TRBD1 CSVEGTENTEAFF TGCAGCGTTGAGGGGACAGAAAACACTGAAGCTTTCTTT
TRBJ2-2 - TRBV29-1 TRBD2 CSGSGLAGNTGELFF TGCAGCGGTTCTGGACTAGCGGGAAACACCGGGGAGCTGTTTTTT
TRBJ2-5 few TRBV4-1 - CASSQEILGQETQYF TGCGCCAGCAGCCAAGAGATCCTAGGACAAGAGACCCAGTACTTC
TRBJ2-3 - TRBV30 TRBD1 CAWRPGGHTQYF TGTGCCTGGAGGCCAGGGGGTCATACGCAGTATTTT
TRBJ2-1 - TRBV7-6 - CASSWGRRNEQFF TGTGCCAGCAGCTGGGGCCGAAGGAATGAGCAGTTCTTC
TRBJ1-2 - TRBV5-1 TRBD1 CASSSTGTGGYGYTF TGCGCCAGCAGCTCAACTGGGACAGGGGGCTATGGCTACACCTTC
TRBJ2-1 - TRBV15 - CATSALWNEQFF TGTGCCACCAGCGCACTATGGAATGAGCAGTTCTTC